This T cell receptor beta chain came from a study of blood T cell repertoires in COVID-19. Sequenced by immunoSEQ multiplex PCR; TCRdb stores in-frame clones only, minus some. The data contain a few hundred thousand clones, roughly nine tenths of them singletons. Trimming removed 6 bases at V and 2 bases at J, with 15 bases between. The CDR3 contains 15 residues. The germline V gene encodes CDR1 WSHSY and CDR2 SAAADI. This clonotype was obtained from a man aged 18 to 35 with active or convalescent COVID-19. V usage is TRBV10-2 and J usage is TRBJ2-3, with TRBD2 as a possible D gene (5 bases). The sample consisted of peripheral blood. The CDR3 loop reads CASSRVGAVTDTQYF. Here the CDR3 DNA reads TGCGCCAGCAGCCGAGTTGGAGCGGTCACAGATACGCAGTATTTT.